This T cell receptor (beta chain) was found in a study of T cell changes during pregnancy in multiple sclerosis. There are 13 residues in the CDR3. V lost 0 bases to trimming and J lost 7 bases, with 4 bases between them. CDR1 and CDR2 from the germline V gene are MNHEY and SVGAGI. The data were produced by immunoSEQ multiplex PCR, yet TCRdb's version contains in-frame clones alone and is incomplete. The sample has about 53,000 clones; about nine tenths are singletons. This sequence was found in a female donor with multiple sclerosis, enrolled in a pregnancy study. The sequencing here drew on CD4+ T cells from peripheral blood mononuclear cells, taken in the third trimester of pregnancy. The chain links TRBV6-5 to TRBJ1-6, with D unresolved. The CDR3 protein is CASSYSQNSPLHF. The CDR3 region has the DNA TGTGCCAGCAGTTACTCGCAGAATTCACCCCTCCACTTT.